The rows below give T cell receptor beta chains drawn from one sample of a study of OX40 agonist ivuxolimab in advanced cancers. Produced via immunoSEQ multiplex PCR; TCRdb's table is partial and in-frame only. This table has around 110,000 clones, less than 95% appearing once. The sample consisted of CD4+ or CD8+ T cells sorted from blood, taken in a trial of the OX40 agonist ivuxolimab. The origin of the receptors is an adult with an advanced solid tumor such as melanoma, head and neck, liver or kidney cancer. CDR3s include the opening cysteine and the closing phenylalanine or tryptophan. The order of the fields is V gene, clone size, J gene, D gene, CDR3 DNA, CDR3 protein. D genes are given only for firm matches. Not every row has a clone size; where given, it reads once, few, many or a size class.

v_call: TRBV7-8; clone_size: once; j_call: TRBJ1-1; d_call: TRBD1; cdr3_nt: TGTGCCAGCAGCCCCAGGGGGGGGAACACTGAAGCTTTCTTT; cdr3_aa: CASSPRGGNTEAFF
v_call: TRBV18; clone_size: once; j_call: TRBJ2-7; d_call: -; cdr3_nt: TGTGCCAGCTCACCAGGCCGGTACGAGCAGTACTTC; cdr3_aa: CASSPGRYEQYF
v_call: TRBV19; clone_size: -; j_call: TRBJ2-2; d_call: TRBD2; cdr3_nt: TGTGCCAGTAGTATTCAAGCGGGGGCGTCCACCGGGGAGCTGTTTTTT; cdr3_aa: CASSIQAGASTGELFF
v_call: TRBV7-2; clone_size: few; j_call: TRBJ1-1; d_call: -; cdr3_nt: TGTGCCAGCAGCCAACAAGGTGGGAGGTACACTGAAGCTTTCTTT; cdr3_aa: CASSQQGGRYTEAFF
v_call: TRBV6-5; clone_size: few; j_call: TRBJ1-6; d_call: TRBD1; cdr3_nt: TGTGCCAGCAGTCGACAGGGGTTCGGTTCACCCCTCCACTTT; cdr3_aa: CASSRQGFGSPLHF
v_call: TRBV2; clone_size: -; j_call: TRBJ1-5; d_call: TRBD1; cdr3_nt: TGTGCCAGCAGTGAAGAGGGGACAGGGAATCAGCCCCAGCATTTT; cdr3_aa: CASSEEGTGNQPQHF
v_call: TRBV6-5; clone_size: -; j_call: TRBJ1-6; d_call: -; cdr3_nt: TGTGCCAGCACCACGGGTCCTAATTCACCCCTCCACTTT; cdr3_aa: CASTTGPNSPLHF
v_call: TRBV5-1; clone_size: -; j_call: TRBJ1-1; d_call: -; cdr3_nt: TGCGCCAGCAGCCCCCAAGGGTTCGGCACTGAAGCTTTCTTT; cdr3_aa: CASSPQGFGTEAFF
v_call: TRBV29-1; clone_size: -; j_call: TRBJ2-2; d_call: TRBD1; cdr3_nt: TGCAGCGCTCGGCCCCAGGGGGACACCGGGGAGCTGTTTTTT; cdr3_aa: CSARPQGDTGELFF
v_call: TRBV5-1; clone_size: -; j_call: TRBJ1-2; d_call: -; cdr3_nt: TGCGCCAGCAGCTTGGACGGACAGAAATCCTATGGCTACACCTTC; cdr3_aa: CASSLDGQKSYGYTF
v_call: TRBV27; clone_size: -; j_call: TRBJ2-1; d_call: TRBD1; cdr3_nt: TGTGCCAGCAGAGACGGGACAGGGAACTACAATGAGCAGTTCTTC; cdr3_aa: CASRDGTGNYNEQFF
v_call: TRBV10-3; clone_size: -; j_call: TRBJ1-5; d_call: TRBD1; cdr3_nt: TGTGCCATCAGTGATGGGACAGGGCAGAATCAGCCCCAGCATTTT; cdr3_aa: CAISDGTGQNQPQHF
v_call: TRBV7-9; clone_size: -; j_call: TRBJ1-5; d_call: -; cdr3_nt: TGTGCCAGCAGCTCCTTGAATCAGCCCCAGCATTTT; cdr3_aa: CASSSLNQPQHF
v_call: TRBV10-1; clone_size: -; j_call: TRBJ2-7; d_call: TRBD2; cdr3_nt: TGCGCCAGCAGCGAAGATAGCGGGGGAAGGTACGAGCAGTACTTC; cdr3_aa: CASSEDSGGRYEQYF
v_call: TRBV6-5; clone_size: -; j_call: TRBJ1-2; d_call: -; cdr3_nt: TGTGCCAGCAACGGGGCGGGACCGATCGACTATGGCTACACCTTC; cdr3_aa: CASNGAGPIDYGYTF
v_call: TRBV10-1; clone_size: -; j_call: TRBJ2-5; d_call: -; cdr3_nt: TGCGCCAGCAGTGAGAGGGGAAAGGGAAACCCCAAAGAGACCCAGTACTTC; cdr3_aa: CASSERGKGNPKETQYF
v_call: TRBV6-5; clone_size: -; j_call: TRBJ2-1; d_call: TRBD1; cdr3_nt: TGTGCCAGCACCAAGACAGGGGGAGACAATGAGCAGTTCTTC; cdr3_aa: CASTKTGGDNEQFF
v_call: TRBV2; clone_size: once; j_call: TRBJ1-2; d_call: -; cdr3_nt: TGTGCCAGCAGTGTACAAGGGGACTCTAACTATGGCTACACCTTC; cdr3_aa: CASSVQGDSNYGYTF
v_call: TRBV7-9; clone_size: -; j_call: TRBJ2-7; d_call: -; cdr3_nt: TGTGCCAGCAGCTCCGCCAGGGGGCAGTACTTC; cdr3_aa: CASSSARGQYF
v_call: TRBV18; clone_size: -; j_call: TRBJ2-1; d_call: -; cdr3_nt: TGTGCCAGCTCACAGGGGGAATCTGCGCAGTTCTTC; cdr3_aa: CASSQGESAQFF
v_call: TRBV5-4; clone_size: -; j_call: TRBJ2-3; d_call: -; cdr3_nt: TGTGCCAGCACCACCGGCAGGGGATATGGCACAGATACGCAGTATTTT; cdr3_aa: CASTTGRGYGTDTQYF
v_call: TRBV5-6; clone_size: -; j_call: TRBJ2-5; d_call: TRBD1; cdr3_nt: TGTGCCAGCAGCCTACAAGTGGACAGGGGGGCGGAGACCCAGTACTTC; cdr3_aa: CASSLQVDRGAETQYF
v_call: TRBV7-9; clone_size: -; j_call: TRBJ2-3; d_call: -; cdr3_nt: TGTGCCAGCACCCCGTTGTCTAGCACAGATACGCAGTATTTT; cdr3_aa: CASTPLSSTDTQYF
v_call: TRBV2; clone_size: -; j_call: TRBJ2-1; d_call: -; cdr3_nt: TGTGCCAGCATCCGAGACCGAAGCTCCTACAATGAGCAGTTCTTC; cdr3_aa: CASIRDRSSYNEQFF
v_call: TRBV5-6; clone_size: -; j_call: TRBJ2-7; d_call: -; cdr3_nt: TGTGCCAGCAGCTTAGGAAAAGAGCAGTACTTC; cdr3_aa: CASSLGKEQYF
v_call: TRBV27; clone_size: -; j_call: TRBJ2-3; d_call: TRBD2; cdr3_nt: TGTGCCAGCAGTCCGACTAGCGGGGTGTTAGATACGCAGTATTTT; cdr3_aa: CASSPTSGVLDTQYF
v_call: TRBV11-2; clone_size: -; j_call: TRBJ2-3; d_call: TRBD1; cdr3_nt: TGTGCCAGCAGCTGGAGACAGGGGGGGGATGTTACGCGTACGCAGTATTTT; cdr3_aa: CASSWRQGGDVTRTQYF
v_call: TRBV18; clone_size: once; j_call: TRBJ1-2; d_call: -; cdr3_nt: TGTGCCAGCTCCCGCTCACAGGACCGCACTATTACCTTC; cdr3_aa: CASSRSQDRTITF
v_call: TRBV10-3; clone_size: -; j_call: TRBJ2-7; d_call: -; cdr3_nt: TGTGCCATCAGGGACACTACCTACGAGCAGTACTTC; cdr3_aa: CAIRDTTYEQYF
v_call: TRBV28; clone_size: -; j_call: TRBJ2-2; d_call: TRBD1; cdr3_nt: TGTGCCAGCAGCCCGGGACAGGAGCCACCTCGGCTGTTTTTT; cdr3_aa: CASSPGQEPPRLFF
v_call: TRBV18; clone_size: -; j_call: TRBJ2-3; d_call: -; cdr3_nt: TGTGCCAGCTCACTGAGAGCTAGCAGAGGGACGGATACGCAGTATTTT; cdr3_aa: CASSLRASRGTDTQYF
v_call: TRBV28; clone_size: -; j_call: TRBJ2-7; d_call: -; cdr3_nt: TGTGCCAGTTTCGGGGGTTACGAGCAGTACTTC; cdr3_aa: CASFGGYEQYF
v_call: TRBV7-9; clone_size: -; j_call: TRBJ1-2; d_call: -; cdr3_nt: TGTGCCAGCAGCGTGCAACGGACGGTTGGGGGCTACACCTTC; cdr3_aa: CASSVQRTVGGYTF
v_call: TRBV9; clone_size: -; j_call: TRBJ2-2; d_call: -; cdr3_nt: TGTGCCAGCAGCGTAGCCCTCCTAGTGGGGGGGGAGCTGTTTTTT; cdr3_aa: CASSVALLVGGELFF
v_call: TRBV6-5; clone_size: -; j_call: TRBJ2-6; d_call: -; cdr3_nt: TGTGCCAGTAGTTACTCTCGGTTCTCCGGGGCCAACGTCCTGACTTTC; cdr3_aa: CASSYSRFSGANVLTF
v_call: TRBV11-2; clone_size: once; j_call: TRBJ2-1; d_call: -; cdr3_nt: TGTGCCAGCAGCTCTTTGCCCGATCTAGAAAGGTCCTACAATGAGCAGTTCTTC; cdr3_aa: CASSSLPDLERSYNEQFF
v_call: TRBV11-2; clone_size: -; j_call: TRBJ1-2; d_call: -; cdr3_nt: TGTGCCAGCAGTCAGATTGCCTATGGCTACACCTTC; cdr3_aa: CASSQIAYGYTF